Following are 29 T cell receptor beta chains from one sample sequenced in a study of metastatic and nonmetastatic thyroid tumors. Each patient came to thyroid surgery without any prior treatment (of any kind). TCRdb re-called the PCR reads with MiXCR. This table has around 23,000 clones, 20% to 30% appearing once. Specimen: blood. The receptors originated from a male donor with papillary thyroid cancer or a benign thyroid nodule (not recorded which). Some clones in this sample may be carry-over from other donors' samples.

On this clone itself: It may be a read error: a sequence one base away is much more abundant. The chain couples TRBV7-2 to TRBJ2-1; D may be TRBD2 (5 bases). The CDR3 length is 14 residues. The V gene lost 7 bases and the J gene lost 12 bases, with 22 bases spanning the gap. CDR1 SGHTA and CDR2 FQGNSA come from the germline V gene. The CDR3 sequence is CASILSPQAEGQFF. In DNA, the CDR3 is TGTGCCAGCATCCTGTCCCCCCAAGCAGAGGGGCAGTTCTTC.

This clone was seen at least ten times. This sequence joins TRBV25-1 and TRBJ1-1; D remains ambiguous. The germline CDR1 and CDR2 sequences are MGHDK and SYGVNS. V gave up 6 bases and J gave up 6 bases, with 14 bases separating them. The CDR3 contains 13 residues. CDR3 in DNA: TGTGCCAGCAGCCGGACGGTGACTTCTGAAGCTTTCTTT. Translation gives CASSRTVTSEAFF. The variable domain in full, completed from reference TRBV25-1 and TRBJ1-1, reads EADIYQTPRYLVIGTGKKITLECSQTMGHDKMYWYQQDPGMELHLIHYSYGVNSTEKGDLSSESTVSRIRTEHFPLTLESARPSHTSQYLCASSRTVTSEAFFGQGTRLTVV.

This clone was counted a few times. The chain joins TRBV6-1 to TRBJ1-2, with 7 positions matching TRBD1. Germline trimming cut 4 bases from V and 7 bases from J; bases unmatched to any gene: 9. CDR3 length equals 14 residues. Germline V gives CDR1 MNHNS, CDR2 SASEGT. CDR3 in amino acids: CASSVVKGGGGYTF. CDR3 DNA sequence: TGTGCCAGCAGTGTGGTCAAAGGGGGCGGTGGCTACACCTTC.

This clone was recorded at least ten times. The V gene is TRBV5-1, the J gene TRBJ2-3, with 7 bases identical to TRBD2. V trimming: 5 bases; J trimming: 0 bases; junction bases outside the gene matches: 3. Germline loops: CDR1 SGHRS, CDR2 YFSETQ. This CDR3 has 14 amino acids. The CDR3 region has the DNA TGCGCCAGCAGGACTAGCCTTAGCACAGATACGCAGTATTTT. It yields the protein CASRTSLSTDTQYF.

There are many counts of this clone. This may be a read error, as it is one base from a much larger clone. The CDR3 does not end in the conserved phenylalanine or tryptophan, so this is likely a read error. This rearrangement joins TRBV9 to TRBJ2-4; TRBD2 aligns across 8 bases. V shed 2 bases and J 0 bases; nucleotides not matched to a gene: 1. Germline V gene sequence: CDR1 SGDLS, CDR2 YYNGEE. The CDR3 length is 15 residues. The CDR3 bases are TGTGCCAGCAGCGTCGGGGGGGTAGCCAAAAACATTCAGTACTCC. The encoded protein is CASSVGGVAKNIQYS.

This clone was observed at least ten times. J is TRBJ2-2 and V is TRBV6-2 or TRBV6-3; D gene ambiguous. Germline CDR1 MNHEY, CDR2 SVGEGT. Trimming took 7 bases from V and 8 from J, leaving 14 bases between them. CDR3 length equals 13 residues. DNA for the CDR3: TGTGCCAGCATCTCAGGTCGCCGAGGGGAGCTGTTTTTT. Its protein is CASISGRRGELFF.

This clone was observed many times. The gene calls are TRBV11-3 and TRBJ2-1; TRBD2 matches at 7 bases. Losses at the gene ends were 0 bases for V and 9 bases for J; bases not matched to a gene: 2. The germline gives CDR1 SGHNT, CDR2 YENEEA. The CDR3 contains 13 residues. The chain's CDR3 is CASSLEAGVEQFF. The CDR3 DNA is TGTGCCAGCAGCTTAGAGGCGGGAGTTGAGCAGTTCTTC.

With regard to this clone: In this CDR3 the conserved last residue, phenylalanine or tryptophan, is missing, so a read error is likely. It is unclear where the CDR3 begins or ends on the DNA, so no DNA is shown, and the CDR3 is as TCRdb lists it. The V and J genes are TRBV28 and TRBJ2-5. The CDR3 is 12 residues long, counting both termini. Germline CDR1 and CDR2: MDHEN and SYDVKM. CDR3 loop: CASGVELETQHC.

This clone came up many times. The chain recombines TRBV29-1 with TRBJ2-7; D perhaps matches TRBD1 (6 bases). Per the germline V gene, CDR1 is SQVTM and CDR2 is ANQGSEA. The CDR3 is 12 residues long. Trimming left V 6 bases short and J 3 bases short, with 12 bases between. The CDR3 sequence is CSVEGQLYEQYF. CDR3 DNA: TGCAGCGTCGAGGGACAACTCTACGAGCAGTACTTC.

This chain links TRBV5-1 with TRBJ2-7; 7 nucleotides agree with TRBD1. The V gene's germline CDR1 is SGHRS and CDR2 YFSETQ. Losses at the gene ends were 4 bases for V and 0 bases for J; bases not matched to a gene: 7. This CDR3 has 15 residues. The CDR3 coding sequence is TGCGCCAGCAGCCCGGACAGGACGAGCTCCTACGAGCAGTACTTC. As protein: CASSPDRTSSYEQYF.

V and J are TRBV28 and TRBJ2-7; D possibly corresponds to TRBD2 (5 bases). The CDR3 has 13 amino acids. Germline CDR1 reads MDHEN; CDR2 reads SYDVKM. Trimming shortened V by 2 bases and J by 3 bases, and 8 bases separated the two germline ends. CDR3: CASSLEGNYEQYF. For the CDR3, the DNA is TGTGCCAGCAGTTTAGAGGGAAACTACGAGCAGTACTTC. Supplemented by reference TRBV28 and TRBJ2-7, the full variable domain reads DVKVTQSSRYLVKRTGEKVFLECVQDMDHENMFWYRQDPGLGLRLIYFSYDVKMKEKGDIPEGYSVSREKKERFSLILESASTNQTSMYLCASSLEGNYEQYFGPGTRLTVT.

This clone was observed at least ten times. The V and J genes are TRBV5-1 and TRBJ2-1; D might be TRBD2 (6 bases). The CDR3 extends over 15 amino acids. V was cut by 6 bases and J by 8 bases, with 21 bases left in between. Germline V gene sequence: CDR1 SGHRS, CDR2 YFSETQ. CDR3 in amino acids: CASNRGTAGFDEQFF. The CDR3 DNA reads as TGCGCCAGCAATAGAGGGACTGCGGGGTTTGATGAGCAGTTCTTC.

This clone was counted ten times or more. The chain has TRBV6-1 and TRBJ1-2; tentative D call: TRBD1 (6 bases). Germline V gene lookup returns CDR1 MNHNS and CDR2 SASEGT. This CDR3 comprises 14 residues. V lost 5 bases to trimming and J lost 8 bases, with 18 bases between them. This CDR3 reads CASSSWTEGPGYTF. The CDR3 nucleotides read TGTGCCAGCAGTTCCTGGACAGAAGGACCCGGCTACACCTTC.

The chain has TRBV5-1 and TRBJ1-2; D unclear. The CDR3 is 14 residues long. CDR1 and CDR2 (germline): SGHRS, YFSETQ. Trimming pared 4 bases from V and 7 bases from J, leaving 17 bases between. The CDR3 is CASSDGRLESGYTF. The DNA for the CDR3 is TGCGCCAGCAGCGACGGACGGCTTGAGAGTGGCTACACCTTC.

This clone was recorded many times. The CDR3 is CSALDRGHYNEQFF. The CDR3 DNA reads TGCAGTGCTTTGGACAGGGGGCACTACAATGAGCAGTTCTTC. The chain carries TRBV20-1 and TRBJ2-1; TRBD1 matches 11 bases. Germline CDR1 is DFQATT and CDR2 is SNEGSKA (reference sequence). The CDR3 extends over 14 amino acids. Germline trimming cut 5 bases from V and 3 bases from J; bases unmatched to any gene: 3.

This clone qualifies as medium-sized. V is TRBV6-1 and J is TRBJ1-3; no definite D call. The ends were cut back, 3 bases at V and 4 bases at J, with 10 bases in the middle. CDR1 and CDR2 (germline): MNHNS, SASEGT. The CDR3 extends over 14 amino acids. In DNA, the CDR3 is TGTGCCAGCAGTGAGGGCGGTCACGGAAACACCATATATTTT. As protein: CASSEGGHGNTIYF.

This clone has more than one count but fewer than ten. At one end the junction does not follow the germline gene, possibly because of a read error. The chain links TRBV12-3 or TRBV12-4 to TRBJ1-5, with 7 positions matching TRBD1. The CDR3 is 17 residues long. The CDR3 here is CASGTGVGGRGNQPQHF. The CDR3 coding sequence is TGTGCCAGCGGAACTGGGGTGGGGGGCAGGGGGAATCAGCCCCAACATTTT.

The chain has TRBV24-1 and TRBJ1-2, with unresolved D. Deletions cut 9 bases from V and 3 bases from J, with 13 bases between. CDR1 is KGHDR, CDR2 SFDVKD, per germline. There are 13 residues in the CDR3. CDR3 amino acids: CATCGLEDYGYTF. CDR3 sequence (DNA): TGTGCCACCTGCGGGCTCGAGGACTATGGCTACACCTTC.

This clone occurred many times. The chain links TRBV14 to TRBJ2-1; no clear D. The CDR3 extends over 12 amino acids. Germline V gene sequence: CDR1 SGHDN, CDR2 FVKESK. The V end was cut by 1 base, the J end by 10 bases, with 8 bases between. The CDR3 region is CASSQGWAEQFF. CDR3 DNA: TGTGCCAGCAGCCAAGGTTGGGCGGAGCAGTTCTTC.

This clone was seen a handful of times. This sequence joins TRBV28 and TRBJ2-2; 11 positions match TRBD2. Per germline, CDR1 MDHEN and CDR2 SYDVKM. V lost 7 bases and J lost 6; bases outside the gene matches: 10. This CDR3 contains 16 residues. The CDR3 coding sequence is TGTGCCAGCACCACTAGCGGGAGTTACAAAGCCGGGGAGCTGTTTTTT. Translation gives CASTTSGSYKAGELFF.

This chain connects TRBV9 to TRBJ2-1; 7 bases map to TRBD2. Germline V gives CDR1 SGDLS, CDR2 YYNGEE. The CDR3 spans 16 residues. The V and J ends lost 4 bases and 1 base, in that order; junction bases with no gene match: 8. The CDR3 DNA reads TGTGCCAGCAGCCCAGAGGGACTATCGTCCTACAATGAGCAGTTCTTC. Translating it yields CASSPEGLSSYNEQFF.

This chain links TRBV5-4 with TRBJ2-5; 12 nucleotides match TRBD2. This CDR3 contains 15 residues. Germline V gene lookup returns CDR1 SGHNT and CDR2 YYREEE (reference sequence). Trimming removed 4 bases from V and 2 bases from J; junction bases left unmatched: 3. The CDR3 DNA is TGTGCCAGCAGCAAAGGACTAGCGGGGCAAGAGACCCAGTACTTC. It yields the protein CASSKGLAGQETQYF.

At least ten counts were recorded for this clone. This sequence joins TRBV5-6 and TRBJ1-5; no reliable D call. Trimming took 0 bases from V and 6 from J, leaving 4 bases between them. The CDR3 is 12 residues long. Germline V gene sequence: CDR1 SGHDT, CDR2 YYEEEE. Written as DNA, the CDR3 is TGTGCCAGCAGCTTGGGGCCTCAGCCCCAGCATTTT. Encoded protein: CASSLGPQPQHF. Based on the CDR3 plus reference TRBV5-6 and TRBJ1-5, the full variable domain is DAGVTQSPTHLIKTRGQQVTLRCSPKSGHDTVSWYQQALGQGPQFIFQYYEEEERQRGNFPDRFSGHQFPNYSSELNVNALLLGDSALYLCASSLGPQPQHFGDGTRLSIL.

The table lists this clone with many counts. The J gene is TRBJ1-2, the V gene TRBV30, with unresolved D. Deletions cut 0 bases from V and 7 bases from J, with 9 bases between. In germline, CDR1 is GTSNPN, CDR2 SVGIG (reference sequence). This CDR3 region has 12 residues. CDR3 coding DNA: TGTGCCTGGAGTGTACGTGGGATTGGCTACACCTTC. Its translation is CAWSVRGIGYTF.

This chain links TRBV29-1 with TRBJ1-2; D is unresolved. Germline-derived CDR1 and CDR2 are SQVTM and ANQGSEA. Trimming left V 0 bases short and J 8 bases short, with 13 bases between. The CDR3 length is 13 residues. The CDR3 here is CSVEDVLGGGYTF. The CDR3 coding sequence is TGCAGCGTTGAAGATGTGTTGGGTGGGGGCTACACCTTC.

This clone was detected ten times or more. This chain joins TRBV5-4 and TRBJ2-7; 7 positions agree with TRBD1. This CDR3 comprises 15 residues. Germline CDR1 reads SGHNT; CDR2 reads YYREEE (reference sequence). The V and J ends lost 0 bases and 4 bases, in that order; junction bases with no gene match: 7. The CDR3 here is CASSLGTGERYEQYF. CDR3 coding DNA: TGTGCCAGCAGCTTGGGTACAGGGGAAAGGTACGAGCAGTACTTC.

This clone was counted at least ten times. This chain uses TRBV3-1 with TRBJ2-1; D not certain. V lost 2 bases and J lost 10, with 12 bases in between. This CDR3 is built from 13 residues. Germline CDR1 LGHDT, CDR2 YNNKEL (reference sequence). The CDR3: CASSQSQLFEQFF. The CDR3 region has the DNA TGTGCCAGCAGCCAATCCCAGCTCTTCGAGCAGTTCTTC.

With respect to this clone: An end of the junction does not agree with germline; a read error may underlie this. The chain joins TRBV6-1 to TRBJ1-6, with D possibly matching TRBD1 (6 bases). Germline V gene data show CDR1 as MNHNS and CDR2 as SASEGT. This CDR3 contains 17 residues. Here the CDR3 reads CTSTKNPQGTQGSPLHF. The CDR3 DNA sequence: TGTACCAGCACCAAAAACCCCCAGGGGACCCAAGGTTCACCACTCCACTTT.

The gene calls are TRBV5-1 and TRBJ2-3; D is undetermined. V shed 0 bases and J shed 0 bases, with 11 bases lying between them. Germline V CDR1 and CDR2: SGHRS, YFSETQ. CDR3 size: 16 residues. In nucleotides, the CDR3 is TGCGCCAGCAGCTTGGGTCGTATTCCTAGCACAGATACGCAGTATTTT. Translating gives CASSLGRIPSTDTQYF.